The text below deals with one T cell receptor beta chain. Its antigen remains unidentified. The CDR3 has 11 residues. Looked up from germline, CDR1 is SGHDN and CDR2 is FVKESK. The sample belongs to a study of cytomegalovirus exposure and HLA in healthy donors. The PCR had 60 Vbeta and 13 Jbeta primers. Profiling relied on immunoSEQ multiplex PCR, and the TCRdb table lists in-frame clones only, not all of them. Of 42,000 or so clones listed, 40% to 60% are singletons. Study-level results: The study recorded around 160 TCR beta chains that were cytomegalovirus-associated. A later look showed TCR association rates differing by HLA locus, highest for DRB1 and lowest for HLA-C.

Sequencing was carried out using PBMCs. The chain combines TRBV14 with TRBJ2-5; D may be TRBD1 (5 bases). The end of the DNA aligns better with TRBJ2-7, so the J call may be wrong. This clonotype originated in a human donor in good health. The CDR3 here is CASSSRGEQYF. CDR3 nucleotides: TGTGCCAGCAGTTCAAGGGGCGAGCAGTACTTC.